The T cell receptor (beta chain) described here comes from a study of blood T cell repertoires in COVID-19. Using immunoSEQ multiplex PCR, the repertoire was profiled, and TCRdb retains in-frame clones only, with some absent. The sample has roughly 290,000 clones, 90% seen once; the top ten hold more than 6%. From germline, CDR1 is KGHSH and CDR2 LQKENI. The CDR3 extends over 11 amino acids. Trimming left V 6 bases short and J 7 bases short, with 7 bases between. Sequencing was performed on peripheral blood. This sequence originates from a woman aged 25 to 39 with COVID-19, enrolled during active disease. This chain links TRBV18 with TRBJ2-1; the D gene is possibly TRBD1 (6 bases). Here the CDR3 DNA reads TGTGCCAGCTCCGGGACAAATGAGCAGTTCTTC. Translation gives CASSGTNEQFF. Using reference TRBV18 and TRBJ2-1 for the parts outside the CDR3, the full variable domain is NAGVMQNPRHLVRRRGQEARLRCSPMKGHSHVYWYRQLPEEGLKFMVYLQKENIIDESGMPKERFSAEFPKEGPSILRIQQVVRGDSAAYFCASSGTNEQFFGPGTRLTVL.